The 22 T cell receptor beta chains reported below all come from one sample, sequenced in a study of draining lymph node invasion in breast cancer (dated by TCRdb to the early 2020s). The receptor library was made with bulk RNA-seq. TCRdb names Illumina HiSeq 2500 as the instrument used. Starting from the raw public reads, TCRdb applied fastp trimming at Q25, assembled clones with MiXCR and retained in-frame beta chains. One record per CDR3 amino acid sequence lists the most common genes and DNA. Counted in this sample were some 1,300 distinct CDR3 sequences; about 64% of them appeared once. Clones ranked in the top ten supply roughly 7.3% of the sample. For memory conventional CD4 T cells, the sort was based on CD4+ CD45RA- CD25- cells. Sequencing input: sorted memory CD4+ effector T cells from the tumor. In light of the paper, this sample's cell subset or site label describes: CD45RA-negative sorted CD4+ T cells (memory Tconv or effector/memory Treg). The receptors come from a female donor with luminal breast cancer.

The chain links TRBV10-1 to TRBJ1-2, with D possibly matching TRBD1 (6 bases). The CDR3 runs to 15 residues. CDR1 and CDR2 from the germline V gene are WNHNN and SYGVQD (reference sequence). Trimming took 4 bases from V and 4 from J, leaving 16 bases between them. The CDR3 loop is CASSGPDRSGYGYTF. In DNA form, the CDR3 reads TGCGCCAGCAGTGGACCGGACAGATCGGGCTATGGCTACACCTTC.

The CDR3 here is CASSPDGNQPQHF. As DNA, the CDR3 is TGCGCCAGCAGCCCGGACGGCAATCAGCCCCAGCATTTT. The chain carries TRBV5-1 and TRBJ1-5; D gene ambiguous. The CDR3 is made up of 13 amino acids. Germline V gives CDR1 SGHRS, CDR2 YFSETQ. V was clipped by 4 bases and J by 2 bases, with 7 bases between them. The variable domain in full, with the rest retrieved from reference TRBV5-1 and TRBJ1-5, is KAGVTQTPRYLIKTRGQQVTLSCSPISGHRSVSWYQQTPGQGLQFLFEYFSETQRNKGNFPGRFSGRQFSNSRSEMNVSTLELGDSALYLCASSPDGNQPQHFGDGTRLSIL.

CDR3 amino acids: CSALLALGGSTDTQYF. The CDR3 DNA is TGCAGTGCTCTATTAGCTCTAGGGGGAAGCACAGATACGCAGTATTTT. The genes are TRBV20-1 and TRBJ2-3; tentatively, D is TRBD1 (6 bases). Germline assignment: CDR1 DFQATT and CDR2 SNEGSKA (reference sequence). CDR3 length: 16 residues. V was cut by 5 bases and J by 0 bases, with 18 bases left in between.

The gene calls are TRBV12-3 or TRBV12-4 and TRBJ1-2; D might be TRBD1 (5 bases). V gave up 5 bases and J gave up 8 bases, with 15 bases separating them. The CDR3 totals 13 residues. CDR3: CASSLDRGSGYTF. The CDR3 DNA reads TGTGCCAGCAGTCTAGACCGGGGCTCAGGCTACACCTTC.

This clonotype was found a few times. J is TRBJ1-2 and V is TRBV14, with 11 bases matching TRBD1. Germline V gene lookup returns CDR1 SGHDN and CDR2 FVKESK. The junction had 12 bases not matched to a gene; V was cut back by 4 bases and J by 8 bases. There are 16 residues in the CDR3. Written as DNA, the CDR3 is TGTGCCAGCAGCCCTCAGGGGGACAGGGGGACGAGAGGCTACACCTTC. This encodes CASSPQGDRGTRGYTF.

The chain is built from TRBV4-2 and TRBJ2-1, with D uncertain. Trimming stripped 5 bases from V and 4 bases from J, with 12 bases between. Germline CDR1 is LGHNA and CDR2 is YNFKEQ. The CDR3 spans 14 residues. The CDR3 DNA is TGTGCCAGCAGCTTCGCAGCCTTATACAATGAGCAGTTCTTC. This encodes CASSFAALYNEQFF.

This clonotype appeared once. This sequence joins TRBV6-5 and TRBJ1-3, with 8 bases lining up with TRBD1. This CDR3 has 13 amino acids. After removal of 6 bases from V and 8 bases from J, the junction contained 6 bases not matched to a gene. Germline loops: CDR1 MNHEY, CDR2 SVGAGI. The CDR3 region has the DNA TGTGCCAGCAGATCGACAGGGGTGGACACCATATATTTT. This translates into CASRSTGVDTIYF.

The rearrangement links TRBV24-1 to TRBJ2-1; D unclear. The CDR3 totals 15 residues. Germline lookup yields CDR1 KGHDR and CDR2 SFDVKD. The V end lost 4 bases, the J end lost 7 bases, and 16 bases lay between the germline ends. The DNA of the CDR3 is TGTGCCACCAGTGACCCCGCCGCGGATTTGAATGAGCAGTTCTTC. Protein: CATSDPAADLNEQFF.

This clonotype was picked up a small number of times. This rearrangement joins TRBV5-1 to TRBJ2-1; 10 bases match TRBD2. The germline V gene has CDR1 SGHRS and CDR2 YFSETQ. The CDR3 has 14 amino acids. With 7 bases clipped from V and 8 bases from J, the junction kept 9 bases outside the gene matches. The CDR3 coding sequence is TGCGCCAGCCGGGGTGATAGCGGGGGGTATGAGCAGTTCTTC. It is translated as CASRGDSGGYEQFF.

The chain couples TRBV2 to TRBJ2-7, with a possible D match to TRBD2 (6 bases). The CDR3 contains 15 residues. Trimming took off 4 bases at V and 2 bases at J, with 15 bases between the two ends. The germline V gene encodes CDR1 SNHLY and CDR2 FYNNEI. CDR3 DNA: TGTGCCAGCAGTGTTTTTGCGGGGTCAACCTACGAGCAGTACGTC. Encoded protein: CASSVFAGSTYEQYV.

This clonotype was recorded a few times. This chain links TRBV7-8 with TRBJ2-3; D ambiguous. Trimming shortened V by 4 bases and J by 6 bases, and 14 bases separated the two germline ends. CDR1 and CDR2 (germline): SGHVS, FQNEAQ. CDR3 size: 14 residues. The CDR3: CASSSDSGADTQYF. CDR3 in DNA: TGTGCCAGCAGCTCAGACTCTGGTGCGGATACGCAGTATTTT.

This clonotype was observed once. The chain recombines TRBV3-1 with TRBJ1-5; 8 bases are a match to TRBD1. Germline V gene data show CDR1 as LGHDT and CDR2 as YNNKEL (reference sequence). The CDR3 has 14 amino acids. J gave up 6 bases and V 4 bases, and 5 bases lay outside the gene matches. The CDR3: CASSRGQGGQPQHF. Written as DNA, the CDR3 is TGTGCCAGCAGCCGAGGACAGGGTGGTCAGCCCCAGCATTTT. The variable domain in full, with the rest retrieved from reference TRBV3-1 and TRBJ1-5, is DTAVSQTPKYLVTQMGNDKSIKCEQNLGHDTMYWYKQDSKKFLKIMFSYNNKELIINETVPNRFSPKSPDKAHLNLHINSLELGDSAVYFCASSRGQGGQPQHFGDGTRLSIL.

This chain joins TRBV12-3 or TRBV12-4 and TRBJ1-5; 9 bases align to TRBD1. V was clipped by 6 bases and J by 6 bases; unmatched bases: 12. The CDR3 loop spans 16 amino acids. CDR3: CASSRAGQGSGQPQHF. The CDR3 bases are TGTGCCAGCAGCCGCGCGGGACAGGGTAGTGGTCAGCCCCAGCATTTT.

Remarks on this clonotype: A read error may account for a junction end that differs from germline. The CDR3 DNA is TGTGCCAGCAGCCAAGATAGACGCACCGGGGAGTTGTTTTTT. Protein: CASSQDRRTGELFF. The V and J genes are TRBV4-2 and TRBJ2-2; tentatively, D is TRBD2 (5 bases). The V gene's germline CDR1 is LGHNA and CDR2 YNFKEQ. This CDR3 has 14 residues.

The V gene is TRBV4-2, the J gene TRBJ2-5, with TRBD2 identical over 7 bases. Trimming at V came to 2 bases and at J to 7 bases, leaving 7 bases not matched to a gene. This CDR3 has 14 residues. Germline V gives CDR1 LGHNA, CDR2 YNFKEQ. In DNA form, the CDR3 reads TGTGCCAGCAGCCAAAGCGGGGACGGGGCGACCCAGTACTTC. Translated, it gives CASSQSGDGATQYF.

This clonotype was seen more than once but under ten times. V and J are TRBV5-5 and TRBJ2-7, with D perhaps TRBD1 (5 bases). The CDR3 sequence is 15 residues long. The V end lost 0 bases, the J end lost 2 bases, and 12 bases lay between the germline ends. From germline, CDR1 is SGHKS and CDR2 YYEKEE (reference sequence). The CDR3 sequence is CASSLDLLGPYEQYV. CDR3 bases: TGTGCCAGCAGCTTGGACCTTCTGGGGCCCTACGAGCAGTACGTC.

The chain employs TRBV9 and TRBJ1-6; D is possibly TRBD1 (5 bases). Trimming removed 4 bases at V and 3 bases at J, with 8 bases between. The V gene's germline CDR1 is SGDLS and CDR2 YYNGEE. CDR3 length: 14 amino acids. CDR3 loop: CASSTDSYNSPLHF. CDR3 nucleotides: TGTGCCAGCAGCACAGACAGCTATAATTCACCCCTCCACTTT.

The chain links TRBV18 to TRBJ2-7, with 9 bases aligning to TRBD1. Germline-derived CDR1 and CDR2 are KGHSH and LQKENI. The CDR3 has 16 amino acids. Trimming removed 3 bases from V and 6 bases from J; junction bases left unmatched: 12. CDR3 protein: CASSPREDRGRSEQYF. The CDR3, as DNA: TGTGCCAGCTCACCCCGGGAGGACAGGGGCCGAAGCGAGCAGTACTTC. The full variable domain, with the rest looked up from reference TRBV18 and TRBJ2-7, is NAGVMQNPRHLVRRRGQEARLRCSPMKGHSHVYWYRQLPEEGLKFMVYLQKENIIDESGMPKERFSAEFPKEGPSILRIQQVVRGDSAAYFCASSPREDRGRSEQYFGPGTRLTVT.

This sequence joins TRBV6-1 and TRBJ1-1, with a tentative D call TRBD1 (5 bases). Deletions cut 7 bases from V and 6 bases from J, with 18 bases between. The germline CDR1 and CDR2 sequences are MNHNS and SASEGT. This CDR3 contains 14 residues. The CDR3 sequence: CASILQGVGPEAFF. CDR3 DNA sequence: TGTGCCAGCATATTACAAGGGGTTGGCCCTGAAGCTTTCTTT.

The chain is built from TRBV10-2 and TRBJ1-3; D is uncertain. The CDR3 extends over 13 amino acids. The V end was cut by 3 bases, the J end by 2 bases, with 5 bases between. From germline, CDR1 is WSHSY and CDR2 SAAADI. Written as DNA, the CDR3 is TGCGCCAGCAGTGACCAGGCTGGAAACACCATATATTTT. Translated: CASSDQAGNTIYF.

This chain uses TRBV11-2 with TRBJ1-2, with 7 bases lining up with TRBD1. The J segment lost 3 bases and the V segment lost 6 bases, leaving 7 bases of the junction unmatched. The germline V gene has CDR1 SGHAT and CDR2 FQNNGV. The CDR3 covers 14 residues. This chain's CDR3 is CASSPTGKDYGYTF. The CDR3 DNA reads TGTGCCAGCAGTCCGACAGGGAAGGACTATGGCTACACCTTC.

The V call is TRBV12-3 or TRBV12-4, the J call TRBJ2-7; 14 nucleotides line up with TRBD2. With 6 bases clipped from V and 4 bases from J, the junction kept 2 bases outside the gene matches. The CDR3 covers 14 residues. The CDR3 is CASSRTSGGYEQYF. The CDR3 region has the DNA TGTGCCAGCAGCCGGACTAGCGGGGGGTACGAGCAGTACTTC.